Shown below are 26 T cell receptor beta chains from a single sample sequenced in a study of post-analysis software for immune sequencing data. Findings and limits, study-wide: Among 4 or 5 TRBV segments more frequent in patients than controls were TRBV5-6, TRBV5-1 and TRBV20-1.

The antigens for these receptors are not known. The authors incorporated unique molecular identifiers into the TCR beta cDNA libraries. In TCRdb, the PCR reads were re-called with MiXCR into one record per CDR3 protein. The table records hundreds of thousands of distinct CDR3 sequences, approximately 59% of them present only once. Sample: blood. The receptors derive from a girl aged 2 to 9 with multiple sclerosis.

J is TRBJ1-4 and V is TRBV4-1; 8 nucleotides agree with TRBD1. The CDR3 sequence is 16 residues long. The germline V gene encodes CDR1 MGHRA and CDR2 YSYEKL. J lost 3 bases, V lost 6 bases, and 9 bases had no gene match. The CDR3 bases are TGCGCCAGCAGTTCTTCAGGGGGCATGGCTAATGAAAAACTGTTTTTT. Translated: CASSSSGGMANEKLFF.

This rearrangement joins TRBV9 to TRBJ2-6; D remains unclear. The CDR3 extends over 16 amino acids. Germline V gene data show CDR1 as SGDLS and CDR2 as YYNGEE. Trimming removed 0 bases from V and 2 bases from J, with 9 bases in between. DNA of the CDR3: TGTGCCAGCAGCGTAGCCCTGGACCCTGGGGCCAACGTCCTGACTTTC. Translating gives CASSVALDPGANVLTF. Filled out from reference TRBV9 and TRBJ2-6, the complete variable domain reads DSGVTQTPKHLITATGQRVTLRCSPRSGDLSVYWYQQSLDQGLQFLIQYYNGEERAKGNILERFSAQQFPDLHSELNLSSLELGDSALYFCASSVALDPGANVLTFGAGSRLTVL.

This clonotype was counted between two and nine times. In nucleotides, the CDR3 is TGTGCCAGCAGCTTACTCGGAGACAGAAGGTATTTT. It is translated as CASSLLGDRRYF. The V call is TRBV7-2, the J call TRBJ2-3, with a tentative D call TRBD1 (5 bases). Trimming took off 2 bases at V and 14 bases at J, with 14 bases between the two ends. The CDR3 runs 12 residues. CDR1 and CDR2 from the germline V gene are SGHTA and FQGNSA.

This clonotype came up a few times. This chain uses TRBV12-3 or TRBV12-4 with TRBJ2-5; TRBD2 agrees at 10 bases. V lost 9 bases and J lost 5; bases outside the gene matches: 9. This CDR3 spans 14 amino acids. As DNA, the CDR3 is TGTGCCAGACTGTTAGGACTAGCGGAGGAGACCCAGTACTTC. Translated: CARLLGLAEETQYF.

The rearrangement uses TRBV5-6 and TRBJ2-1; 12 bases are shared with TRBD2. V lost 5 bases to trimming and J lost 8 bases; unmatched junction nucleotides: 11. CDR1 and CDR2 from the germline V gene are SGHDT and YYEEEE. This CDR3 is 16 amino acids long. For the CDR3, the DNA is TGTGCCAGCAGGGAACTCCTAGCGGGAGGGCCGGATGAGCAGTTCTTC. Protein: CASRELLAGGPDEQFF. The complete variable domain, with remaining parts taken from reference TRBV5-6 and TRBJ2-1, reads DAGVTQSPTHLIKTRGQQVTLRCSPKSGHDTVSWYQQALGQGPQFIFQYYEEEERQRGNFPDRFSGHQFPNYSSELNVNALLLGDSALYLCASRELLAGGPDEQFFGPGTRLTVL.

The V call is TRBV7-2, the J call TRBJ2-5, with D tentatively TRBD1 (5 bases). V was clipped by 6 bases and J by 5 bases, with 16 bases between them. CDR3 length: 14 residues. CDR1 and CDR2 from the germline V gene are SGHTA and FQGNSA. The CDR3 DNA reads TGTGCCAGCAGACAAGGGGCTAGTTCGGAGACCCAGTACTTC. Translated: CASRQGASSETQYF.

The chain carries TRBV6-1 and TRBJ2-3; D is unclear. V gave up 8 bases and J gave up 1 base, with 19 bases separating them. The CDR3 is 16 amino acids. In germline, CDR1 is MNHNS, CDR2 SASEGT. The CDR3: CASSPDGLTRTDTQYF. In DNA, the CDR3 is TGTGCCAGCTCCCCGGACGGATTAACTCGCACAGATACGCAGTATTTT.

The gene calls are TRBV4-2 and TRBJ1-5, with 9 positions matching TRBD1. The V and J ends lost 1 base and 6 bases, in that order; junction bases with no gene match: 7. This CDR3 comprises 16 residues. Germline loops: CDR1 LGHNA, CDR2 YNFKEQ. CDR3 loop: CASSQVGQGWSQPQHF. The CDR3 nucleotides read TGTGCCAGCAGCCAAGTGGGACAGGGATGGAGTCAGCCCCAGCATTTT.

This clonotype has more than one count but fewer than ten. The CDR3 is CASSQEVRTNHQPQHF. The CDR3 bases are TGCGCCAGCAGCCAAGAAGTTAGGACAAACCATCAGCCCCAGCATTTT. The chain has TRBV4-3 and TRBJ1-5; TRBD1 is a possible D gene (5 bases). CDR3 size: 16 residues. Trimming took 0 bases from V and 5 from J, leaving 14 bases between them. In germline, CDR1 is LGHNA, CDR2 YSLEER.

The chain employs TRBV12-3 or TRBV12-4 and TRBJ2-1, with D possibly TRBD2 on 6 matching bases. Trimming stripped 8 bases from V and 5 bases from J, with 13 bases between. The CDR3 length is 13 residues. Written as DNA, the CDR3 is TGTGCCAGCCTTGGGGCTAGCGACAATGAGCAGTTCTTC. Amino acid sequence: CASLGASDNEQFF.

This clonotype was seen more than once but under ten times. The junction departs from the called germline gene at one end, perhaps through a read error. This rearrangement joins TRBV6-2 or TRBV6-3 to TRBJ2-6; 11 nucleotides line up with TRBD1. Germline V gives CDR1 MNHEY, CDR2 SVGEGT. The CDR3 runs 19 residues. The CDR3 nucleotides read TGTGCCACCAGTAGGTATTCCGGGACAGGGGGCTCTGGGGCCAACGTCCTGACTTTC. Translated: CATSRYSGTGGSGANVLTF.

The J gene is TRBJ2-1, the V gene TRBV4-1; 13 bases map to TRBD2. V lost 4 bases and J lost 8; bases outside the gene matches: 11. The CDR3 is 17 residues long. Looked up from germline, CDR1 is MGHRA and CDR2 is YSYEKL. The CDR3 region is CASSLPLLAGGPHEQFF. The CDR3 coding sequence is TGCGCCAGCAGCCTCCCCCTACTAGCGGGAGGGCCCCATGAGCAGTTCTTC.

The V call is TRBV20-1, the J call TRBJ2-5, with unresolved D. The CDR3 contains 13 residues. Germline CDR1 reads DFQATT; CDR2 reads SNEGSKA (reference sequence). Trimming removed 0 bases at V and 6 bases at J, with 11 bases between. CDR3 protein: CSARDRVGQTQYF. The CDR3 bases are TGCAGTGCTAGAGATAGGGTAGGACAGACCCAGTACTTC.

The sample holds a few counts of this clonotype. The chain couples TRBV6-5 to TRBJ1-5, with D possibly being TRBD1 (6 bases). The CDR3 consists of 16 residues. Trimming left V 5 bases short and J 3 bases short, with 17 bases between. Germline V gene data show CDR1 as MNHEY and CDR2 as SVGAGI. This chain's CDR3 is CASSRLTGADNQPQHF. CDR3 in DNA: TGTGCCAGCAGTAGGTTAACGGGGGCTGACAATCAGCCCCAGCATTTT.

The chain employs TRBV20-1 and TRBJ1-5; D perhaps matches TRBD1 (5 bases). The germline gives CDR1 DFQATT, CDR2 SNEGSKA (reference sequence). V shed 1 base and J shed 2 bases, with 12 bases lying between them. The CDR3 has 15 amino acids. The CDR3 DNA reads as TGCAGTGCTAGAGCTCCAACGGGGGGCAATCAGCCCCAGCATTTT. It encodes CSARAPTGGNQPQHF.

The V gene is TRBV11-2, the J gene TRBJ2-7; 11 bases fit TRBD2. The CDR3 totals 15 residues. Germline CDR1 and CDR2: SGHAT and FQNNGV. J was trimmed by 2 bases and V by 6 bases; bases with no gene match: 6. CDR3 protein: CASSQGTSGPYEQYF. The CDR3 nucleotides read TGTGCCAGCAGTCAAGGGACTAGCGGCCCCTACGAGCAGTACTTC.

This clonotype has more than one count but fewer than ten. The V and J genes are TRBV2 and TRBJ1-2; D call uncertain. The CDR3 contains 12 residues. In germline, CDR1 is SNHLY, CDR2 FYNNEI. V was cut by 6 bases and J by 3 bases, with 8 bases left in between. In DNA, the CDR3 is TGTGCCAGCAGGGGAGACGACTATGGCTACACCTTC. This gives the protein CASRGDDYGYTF.

This clonotype was recorded once. The genes are TRBV7-3 and TRBJ2-3, with D maybe TRBD2 (5 bases). Deletions cut 6 bases from V and 4 bases from J, with 14 bases between. CDR3 length: 14 residues. The germline CDR1 and CDR2 sequences are SGHTA and FQGTGA. CDR3 in amino acids: CASRETSVSDTQYF. The CDR3 DNA reads TGTGCCAGCAGGGAAACTAGTGTTTCAGATACGCAGTATTTT.

The CDR3 DNA reads as TGCGCCAGCAGCCAAGAGACGACTAGCGGGATATGCGAGCAGTACTTC. Its protein is CASSQETTSGICEQYF. The V and J genes are TRBV4-1 and TRBJ2-7; 11 bases match TRBD2. The V gene end was trimmed by 0 bases and the J gene end by 6 bases; junction bases not matched to a gene: 7. The germline V gene has CDR1 MGHRA and CDR2 YSYEKL. The CDR3 is made up of 16 amino acids.

The gene calls are TRBV6-5 and TRBJ2-7, with TRBD1 matching 10 bases. The better agreement between TRBJ2-5 and the DNA end casts doubt on the J call. Germline CDR1 MNHEY, CDR2 SVGAGI. The length of the CDR3 is 15 residues. CDR3 residues: CASSVDRGPSETQYF. DNA for the CDR3: TGTGCCAGCAGTGTCGACAGGGGGCCATCGGAGACCCAGTACTTC.

With regard to this clonotype: At one end the junction does not follow the germline gene, possibly because of a read error. This chain uses TRBV20-1 with TRBJ2-5, with D tentatively TRBD2 (5 bases). This CDR3 contains 13 residues. Germline CDR1 and CDR2: DFQATT and SNEGSKA (reference sequence). CDR3 loop: CSSGDRTQEAQYF. The CDR3 DNA reads as TGCAGTTCCGGGGATAGGACGCAAGAGGCCCAGTACTTC.

On this clonotype: Relative to the germline gene, one junction end is altered; a read error may explain this. The V call is TRBV4-2, the J call TRBJ2-1; either TRBD1 or TRBD2 may fit D (5 bases each). This CDR3 spans 14 amino acids. CDR1 LGHNA and CDR2 YNFKEQ come from the germline V gene. As DNA, the CDR3 is TGTGCCAGCAGCCCGCAGGGAGATGGCAATAAGCAGTTCTTC. It specifies CASSPQGDGNKQFF.

The V and J genes are TRBV3-1 and TRBJ2-4; 12 bases are a match to TRBD1. The DNA end favors TRBJ2-7, so the J call may be wrong. This CDR3 has 15 amino acids. Germline-derived CDR1 and CDR2 are LGHDT and YNNKEL (reference sequence). This CDR3 reads CASSPLGQGAHEQYF. The CDR3 DNA reads TGTGCCAGCAGCCCCTTGGGACAGGGGGCCCACGAGCAGTACTTC.

A few counts support this clonotype. The chain combines TRBV27 with TRBJ2-3; weak D call: TRBD2 (5 bases). Trimming took 5 bases from V and 2 from J, leaving 23 bases between them. The CDR3 sequence is 18 residues long. Germline values: CDR1 MNHEY, CDR2 SMNVEV (reference sequence). The chain's CDR3 is CASSPYPLGLLVTDTQYF. The CDR3 bases are TGTGCCAGCAGTCCATATCCCCTAGGACTTTTGGTCACAGATACGCAGTATTTT.

The V gene is TRBV6-5, the J gene TRBJ2-2, with unresolved D. Germline CDR1 reads MNHEY; CDR2 reads SVGAGI. The V end lost 3 bases, the J end lost 4 bases, and 9 bases lay between the germline ends. This CDR3 has 14 residues. This chain's CDR3 is CASSYGEGTGELFF. CDR3 in DNA: TGTGCCAGCAGTTATGGGGAAGGCACCGGGGAGCTGTTTTTT.

The CDR3 region has the DNA TGTGCCAGCAGTCCAGGATTCAACACTGAAGCTTTCTTT. Its protein is CASSPGFNTEAFF. The rearrangement uses TRBV27 and TRBJ1-1, with D unclear. The CDR3 totals 13 residues. CDR1 and CDR2 (germline): MNHEY, SMNVEV (reference sequence). V was shortened by 5 bases and J by 2 bases, with 9 bases between the two germline ends.